This T cell receptor beta chain was profiled in a study of shared clonotypes between healthy human individuals. CD45RO-negative CD8 cells positively selected for CCR7 made up the naive population, which excluded terminally differentiated effector memory CD45RA+ cells. Donors were healthy HIV-negative adults without recently reported acute infections or vaccinations. Germline lookup yields CDR1 SGHVS and CDR2 FQNEAQ. The ends lost 3 bases at V and 4 bases at J; junction bases unmatched: 7. The CDR3 contains 17 residues. Data came from immunoSEQ multiplex PCR; TCRdb stores just in-frame clones and leaves some out. Here the sample spans hundreds of thousands of clones, roughly 96% being singletons.

The sequenced sample consisted of naive CD8+ T cells sorted from blood. This chain uses TRBV7-8 with TRBJ2-1; 12 positions match TRBD2. This sequence was found in a man in his thirties or forties in good health. CDR3 nucleotide sequence: TGTGCCAGCAGCTTGCTAGCGGGAGGGCCAGTTTACAATGAGCAGTTCTTC. As protein: CASSLLAGGPVYNEQFF.